What follows are 25 T cell receptor beta chains derived from one specimen sequenced in a study of graft-versus-host responses after intestinal transplantation. TCRdb's copy holds only in-frame clones and misses some; the assay was immunoSEQ multiplex PCR. The sample holds about 12,000 clones; 30% to 35% are singletons and the top ten take roughly 3.2%. With roughly 200,000 irradiated, violet-dye-labeled stimulator cells, roughly 200,000 CFSE-labeled responder cells were plated. The specimen comprised alloreactive CD8+ T cells from a mixed lymphocyte reaction culture, sampled before intestinal transplant. Subset reported: CFSE-low proliferating T cells sorted from approximately 6-day pre-transplant mixed lymphocyte reaction (GvH or HvG direction). The receptors come from a human patient who received an intestinal transplant.

Concerning this clone: The conserved final phenylalanine or tryptophan is absent from the CDR3, which likely points to a read error. No DNA is shown, since the ends of the CDR3 on it are uncertain; the CDR3 is the one TCRdb lists. The rearrangement links TRBV27 to TRBJ1-1. The CDR3 is 12 residues long, ends included. Germline loops: CDR1 MNHEY, CDR2 SMNVEV (reference sequence). CDR3 sequence: CASSFLGTEVFL.

V usage is TRBV7-9 and J usage is TRBJ2-5, with TRBD1 matching 7 bases. Germline V gene lookup returns CDR1 SEHNR and CDR2 FQNEAQ (reference sequence). Losses at the gene ends were 0 bases for V and 0 bases for J; bases not matched to a gene: 4. CDR3 length equals 16 residues. CDR3 bases: TGTGCCAGCAGCTTAGCGTGGGACAGCTACCAAGAGACCCAGTACTTC. This encodes CASSLAWDSYQETQYF.

This chain links TRBV7-8 with TRBJ2-5; TRBD2 is a possible D gene (7 bases). CDR3 length equals 16 residues. CDR1 SGHVS and CDR2 FQNEAQ come from the germline V gene. Trimming removed 1 base at V and 5 bases at J, with 17 bases between. CDR3 in amino acids: CASSLGREGQWETQYF. CDR3 bases: TGTGCCAGCAGCTTAGGAAGGGAGGGACAATGGGAGACCCAGTACTTC.

J is TRBJ2-2 and V is TRBV29-1; D is unresolved. This CDR3 is 15 amino acids long. The V end lost 0 bases, the J end lost 1 base, and 9 bases lay between the germline ends. From germline, CDR1 is SQVTM and CDR2 ANQGSEA. The CDR3 loop reads CSVEDLLGNTGELFF. CDR3 bases: TGCAGCGTTGAAGATCTGCTAGGGAACACCGGGGAGCTGTTTTTT.

This clone came up a few times. The chain has TRBV2 and TRBJ2-7; tentative D call: TRBD1 (5 bases). This CDR3 region has 14 residues. Germline CDR1 SNHLY, CDR2 FYNNEI. V gave up 0 bases and J gave up 5 bases, with 11 bases separating them. This chain's CDR3 is CASSEALRGDEQYF. The CDR3 nucleotides read TGTGCCAGCAGTGAAGCGCTTAGGGGTGACGAGCAGTACTTC.

By proportion, this clone is medium-sized. The V gene is TRBV7-9, the J gene TRBJ2-1, with D unresolved. The CDR3 runs to 13 residues. The germline V and J ends were trimmed by 3 bases and 3 bases, with 6 bases remaining between them. From germline, CDR1 is SEHNR and CDR2 FQNEAQ (reference sequence). CDR3 DNA sequence: TGTGCCAGCAGCTTTACTGACTACAATGAGCAGTTCTTC. Residues: CASSFTDYNEQFF.

The sample holds a few counts of this clone. The chain combines TRBV4-1 with TRBJ1-5, with a tentative D call TRBD1 (6 bases). Germline V gives CDR1 MGHRA, CDR2 YSYEKL. Trimming cost V 0 bases and J 7 bases, with 10 bases left between them. The CDR3 totals 14 residues. CDR3 nucleotides: TGCGCCAGCAGCCAAGACCGGGGGGGCCAGCCCCAGCATTTT. It specifies CASSQDRGGQPQHF.

This clone was counted between two and nine times. The genes are TRBV7-7 and TRBJ2-3; 12 bases line up with TRBD2. Germline V gene data show CDR1 as SSHAT and CDR2 as FNYEAQ (reference sequence). This CDR3 spans 15 amino acids. The ends lost 3 bases at V and 4 bases at J; junction bases unmatched: 2. CDR3 coding DNA: TGTGCCAGCAGCTTGACTAGCGGGAGATCAGATACGCAGTATTTT. Translated: CASSLTSGRSDTQYF.

This clone has a handful of counts. CDR3 in amino acids: CASSVEGTATGELFF. Written as DNA, the CDR3 is TGTGCCAGCAGCGTAGAAGGGACGGCCACCGGGGAGCTGTTTTTT. The chain carries TRBV9 and TRBJ2-2, with D perhaps assigned TRBD1 or TRBD2 (5 bases each). The CDR3 has 15 amino acids. CDR1 is SGDLS and CDR2 is YYNGEE in the germline V gene. With 0 bases removed from V and 4 bases from J, the gap between germline ends came to 10 bases.

V is TRBV4-1 and J is TRBJ1-4; D is perhaps TRBD1 (5 bases). Germline loops: CDR1 MGHRA, CDR2 YSYEKL. CDR3 size: 15 residues. The V gene lost 1 base and the J gene lost 8 bases, with 14 bases spanning the gap. For the CDR3, the DNA is TGCGCCAGCAGCCAAGGCCCCGGAGAGGGGGAAAAACTGTTTTTT. It specifies CASSQGPGEGEKLFF.

The rearrangement uses TRBV19 and TRBJ2-1; D ambiguous. This CDR3 has 14 residues. Germline V gene lookup returns CDR1 LNHDA and CDR2 SQIVND (reference sequence). V lost 0 bases and J lost 2, with 5 bases in between. The CDR3 spells CASSIDLTYNEQFF. The DNA for the CDR3 is TGTGCCAGTAGTATAGATCTGACCTACAATGAGCAGTTCTTC. Full variable domain (remainder filled in from reference TRBV19 and TRBJ2-1): DGGITQSPKYLFRKEGQNVTLSCEQNLNHDAMYWYRQDPGQGLRLIYYSQIVNDFQKGDIAEGYSVSREKKESFPLTVTSAQKNPTAFYLCASSIDLTYNEQFFGPGTRLTVL.

The table lists this clone with a few counts. The chain is built from TRBV7-9 and TRBJ1-4; D gene ambiguous. V was clipped by 2 bases and J by 3 bases, with 7 bases between them. CDR1 and CDR2 (germline): SEHNR, FQNEAQ (reference sequence). The CDR3 runs 14 residues. The CDR3 DNA reads as TGTGCCAGCAGCTTATCGGGCGCTAATGAAAAACTGTTTTTT. Its translation: CASSLSGANEKLFF. The full variable domain, completed using reference TRBV7-9 and TRBJ1-4, is DTGVSQNPRHKITKRGQNVTFRCDPISEHNRLYWYRQTLGQGPEFLTYFQNEAQLEKSRLLSDRFSAERPKGSFSTLEIQRTEQGDSAMYLCASSLSGANEKLFFGSGTQLSVL.

This clone appeared a few times. The chain uses TRBV4-3 and TRBJ2-1; TRBD2 aligns across 7 bases. The germline CDR1 and CDR2 sequences are LGHNA and YSLEER. Trimming cost V 0 bases and J 1 base; bases outside gene matches: 3. The CDR3 has 16 residues. The DNA for the CDR3 is TGCGCCAGCAGCCAAGATTGGGGGGGTTCCTACAATGAGCAGTTCTTC. This codes for CASSQDWGGSYNEQFF.

The chain is built from TRBV6-1 and TRBJ2-1; D is possibly TRBD1 or TRBD2 (5 bases each). Germline values: CDR1 MNHNS, CDR2 SASEGT. The CDR3 loop spans 15 amino acids. V dropped 1 base and J dropped 4 bases, with 11 bases sitting between them. CDR3 loop: CASSEEAGRYNEQFF. The CDR3 DNA is TGTGCCAGCAGTGAAGAGGCAGGGAGATACAATGAGCAGTTCTTC.

V and J are TRBV5-4 and TRBJ2-7; 11 bases agree with TRBD2. CDR1 and CDR2 from the germline V gene are SGHNT and YYREEE (reference sequence). The CDR3 spans 15 residues. V trimming: 6 bases; J trimming: 3 bases; junction bases outside the gene matches: 8. CDR3 DNA: TGTGCCAGCACCGCGACGGGACTAGCGGACTACGAGCAGTACTTC. It translates to CASTATGLADYEQYF.

This clone turned up a few times. The chain links TRBV5-1 to TRBJ2-7; 10 nucleotides agree with TRBD1. The junction had 13 bases not matched to a gene; V was cut back by 3 bases and J by 7 bases. Germline CDR1 is SGHRS and CDR2 is YFSETQ. The CDR3 consists of 16 residues. CDR3 residues: CASSSDWGQGRGEQYF. In nucleotides, the CDR3 is TGCGCCAGCAGCTCCGACTGGGGACAGGGGCGTGGGGAGCAGTACTTC.

Within the sample, this clone is medium-sized (0.01 to 0.1%). V gene TRBV7-9 combines with J gene TRBJ2-2; the D is unclear. CDR3 length: 17 residues. Germline V gene lookup returns CDR1 SEHNR and CDR2 FQNEAQ (reference sequence). The germline V and J ends were trimmed by 1 base and 0 bases, with 12 bases remaining between them. The CDR3 DNA sequence: TGTGCCAGCAGCTTAGGGTCGCTTACCCCGAACACCGGGGAGCTGTTTTTT. It is translated as CASSLGSLTPNTGELFF.

Sample share makes this clone medium-sized. Here the CDR3 reads CASSSQGAYEQYF. In nucleotides, the CDR3 is TGTGCCAGTAGTAGCCAGGGGGCTTACGAGCAGTACTTC. The chain couples TRBV19 to TRBJ2-7; 8 positions match TRBD1. Trimming took 4 bases from V and 4 from J; bases not matched to a gene: 3. This CDR3 region has 13 residues. Germline loops: CDR1 LNHDA, CDR2 SQIVND (reference sequence).

The V gene is TRBV6-1, the J gene TRBJ2-5, with 8 bases matching TRBD2. CDR1 is MNHNS and CDR2 is SASEGT in the germline V gene. With V trimmed by 1 base and J by 5 bases, 6 bases remained unmatched. The CDR3 totals 15 residues. The CDR3 DNA follows: TGTGCCAGCAGTGAAGGCACGGCTAGCGGGGAGACCCAGTACTTC. The encoded protein is CASSEGTASGETQYF.

In this sample, this clone turned up a few times. The chain employs TRBV6-5 and TRBJ2-5, with a tentative D call TRBD1 (5 bases). The length of the CDR3 is 15 residues. Germline CDR1 is MNHEY and CDR2 is SVGAGI. V was clipped by 2 bases and J by 3 bases, with 13 bases between them. CDR3 nucleotides: TGTGCCAGCAGTTACGGTCTGACAGAGAAAGAGACCCAGTACTTC. This gives the protein CASSYGLTEKETQYF.

V gene TRBV6-5 combines with J gene TRBJ1-2, with D unclear. In germline, CDR1 is MNHEY, CDR2 SVGAGI. V lost 8 bases and J 7 bases, leaving 14 bases between the germline ends. The CDR3 has 12 residues. The CDR3 spells CASGELSFGYTF. The CDR3 DNA reads as TGTGCCAGCGGGGAGCTATCCTTTGGCTACACCTTC.

This chain's CDR3 is CASSQDRAGGKYNEQFF. The CDR3 bases are TGCGCCAGCAGCCAAGATAGGGCGGGTGGGAAATACAATGAGCAGTTCTTC. The rearrangement links TRBV4-3 to TRBJ2-1; D might be TRBD2 (5 bases). The CDR3 sequence is 17 residues long. Germline V CDR1 and CDR2: LGHNA, YSLEER. V lost 0 bases and J lost 4, with 16 bases in between.

This clone was counted between two and nine times. This rearrangement joins TRBV11-2 to TRBJ2-7; 8 nucleotides agree with TRBD1. Germline lookup yields CDR1 SGHAT and CDR2 FQNNGV. This CDR3 comprises 16 residues. The V and J ends lost 5 bases and 0 bases, in that order; junction bases with no gene match: 9. The CDR3 nucleotides read TGTGCCAGCAGCCAGGGGGCTAGCGAGTACTCCTACGAGCAGTACTTC. This translates into CASSQGASEYSYEQYF. The full variable domain, its missing parts supplied by reference TRBV11-2 and TRBJ2-7, is EAGVAQSPRYKIIEKRQSVAFWCNPISGHATLYWYQQILGQGPKLLIQFQNNGVVDDSQLPKDRFSAERLKGVDSTLKIQPAKLEDSAVYLCASSQGASEYSYEQYFGPGTRLTVT.

V gene TRBV4-2 combines with J gene TRBJ1-1; 8 positions agree with TRBD1. The CDR3 is 14 amino acids. CDR1 and CDR2 from the germline V gene are LGHNA and YNFKEQ. Trimming cost V 5 bases and J 1 base; bases outside gene matches: 3. CDR3 nucleotide sequence: TGTGCCAGCAGCTACGGGACAGGGAACACTGAAGCTTTCTTT. It specifies CASSYGTGNTEAFF.

The gene calls are TRBV7-8 and TRBJ2-5, with D possibly TRBD2 on 5 matching bases. V was shortened by 3 bases and J by 5 bases, with 16 bases between the two germline ends. Germline CDR1 SGHVS, CDR2 FQNEAQ. This CDR3 spans 15 amino acids. This CDR3 reads CASSFTGGRWETQYF. The CDR3 DNA sequence: TGTGCCAGCAGCTTCACTGGCGGGCGGTGGGAGACCCAGTACTTC. Using reference TRBV7-8 and TRBJ2-5 for the parts outside the CDR3, the full variable domain is GAGVSQSPRYKVAKRGQDVALRCDPISGHVSLFWYQQALGQGPEFLTYFQNEAQLDKSGLPSDRFFAERPEGSVSTLKIQRTQQEDSAVYLCASSFTGGRWETQYFGPGTRLLVL.